Each of the 27 T cell receptor beta chains below was sequenced from the same sample in a study of graft-versus-host responses after intestinal transplantation. These receptors have no identified antigens. Only in-frame clones appear in the TCRdb table, and some are missing; sequencing was by immunoSEQ multiplex PCR. The sample contains 96,000 or so clones, about 93% of which appear only once. The sequencing used unstimulated CD4+ T cells sorted from spleen or lymph node cells, collected before intestinal transplant. The receptors come from a human donor who received an intestinal transplant.

CDR3 region: CASSRRGGNEQYF. The CDR3, as DNA: TGTGCCAGCAGCCGTAGGGGAGGGAACGAGCAGTACTTC. This chain links TRBV7-3 with TRBJ2-7; TRBD2 matches at 7 bases. This CDR3 region has 13 residues. J gave up 5 bases and V 5 bases, and 6 bases lay outside the gene matches. Germline V lookup: CDR1 SGHTA, CDR2 FQGTGA.

The chain is built from TRBV2 and TRBJ2-1; TRBD2 matches at 7 bases. The CDR3 runs 13 residues. Germline CDR1 is SNHLY and CDR2 is FYNNEI. V gave up 6 bases and J gave up 8 bases; unmatched junction bases: 7. The CDR3 reads CASRLAGDHEQFF. The CDR3 DNA sequence: TGTGCCAGCAGATTGGCGGGAGACCATGAGCAGTTCTTC.

This clone was found a few times. This chain uses TRBV6-6 with TRBJ2-7; D perhaps matches TRBD1 (5 bases). The CDR3 extends over 12 amino acids. The germline CDR1 and CDR2 sequences are MNHNY and SVGAGI (reference sequence). Trimming removed 0 bases at V and 5 bases at J, with 5 bases between. The CDR3 DNA sequence: TGTGCCAGCAGTTACTCGGACAACGAGCAGTACTTC. Its protein is CASSYSDNEQYF.

The chain is built from TRBV15 and TRBJ2-6; D perhaps matches TRBD1 (6 bases). V was shortened by 0 bases and J by 2 bases, with 11 bases between the two germline ends. CDR1 is LNHNV, CDR2 YYDKDF, per germline (reference sequence). The CDR3 consists of 17 residues. The CDR3: CATSRDSYRAGANVLTF. The DNA of the CDR3 is TGTGCCACCAGCAGAGATTCTTACAGGGCTGGGGCCAACGTCCTGACTTTC.

The chain links TRBV6-5 to TRBJ2-7, with 7 bases fitting TRBD1. CDR1 is MNHEY and CDR2 is SVGAGI in the germline V gene. V lost 4 bases and J lost 6; bases outside the gene matches: 9. The CDR3 is 14 amino acids. In nucleotides, the CDR3 is TGTGCCAGCAGTTCATCCGGGACAGCCCTCGAGCAGTACTTC. Residues: CASSSSGTALEQYF.

The chain carries TRBV5-4 and TRBJ1-6, with unresolved D. The CDR3 is 15 amino acids. The ends were cut back, 5 bases at V and 0 bases at J, with 9 bases in the middle. From germline, CDR1 is SGHNT and CDR2 YYREEE (reference sequence). The CDR3 reads CASSRGSSYNSPLHF. The CDR3 nucleotides read TGTGCCAGCAGTCGAGGGAGCTCCTATAATTCACCCCTCCACTTT.

The chain is built from TRBV30 and TRBJ2-1; TRBD2 matches at 12 bases. The CDR3 contains 17 residues. Germline CDR1 and CDR2: GTSNPN and SVGIG (reference sequence). J lost 3 bases, V lost 8 bases, and 14 bases had no gene match. Here the CDR3 DNA reads TGTGCCGCTACTGACCAGGCGGGACTAGCGGGCTACAATGAGCAGTTCTTC. Its protein product is CAATDQAGLAGYNEQFF.

The chain joins TRBV19 to TRBJ1-5; 11 nucleotides align to TRBD1. V shed 6 bases, J shed 2 bases, and the junction held 18 bases outside the gene matches. Germline V CDR1 and CDR2: LNHDA, SQIVND (reference sequence). This CDR3 contains 20 residues. The CDR3: CASSPDHRTGGVRGNQPQHF. The CDR3 coding sequence is TGTGCCAGTAGCCCTGACCACAGGACAGGGGGCGTTAGGGGCAATCAGCCCCAGCATTTT.

The V call is TRBV7-2, the J call TRBJ2-3; D perhaps matches TRBD2 (6 bases). The germline V and J ends were trimmed by 2 bases and 2 bases, with 11 bases remaining between them. The CDR3 extends over 15 amino acids. Per germline, CDR1 SGHTA and CDR2 FQGNSA. The chain's CDR3 is CASSLTRTNTDTQYF. The CDR3, as DNA: TGTGCCAGCAGCTTAACCCGGACTAACACAGATACGCAGTATTTT. Looking up the rest from reference TRBV7-2 and TRBJ2-3 gives the full variable domain: GAGVSQSPSNKVTEKGKDVELRCDPISGHTALYWYRQSLGQGLEFLIYFQGNSAPDKSGLPSDRFSAERTGGSVSTLTIQRTQQEDSAVYLCASSLTRTNTDTQYFGPGTRLTVL.

The V gene is TRBV5-1, the J gene TRBJ1-4; 8 nucleotides match TRBD1. Trimming removed 4 bases from V and 7 bases from J; junction bases left unmatched: 9. This CDR3 contains 15 residues. The V gene's germline CDR1 is SGHRS and CDR2 YFSETQ. Written as DNA, the CDR3 is TGCGCCAGCAGCGCCGGGACAGGCTCTAGTGAAAAACTGTTTTTT. Its protein is CASSAGTGSSEKLFF.

The chain employs TRBV6-1 and TRBJ2-3; D gene unclear. The germline V and J ends were trimmed by 6 bases and 2 bases, with 12 bases remaining between them. Germline CDR1 MNHNS, CDR2 SASEGT. The CDR3 extends over 14 amino acids. CDR3 in DNA: TGTGCCAGCAGCCAGACAAAAAACACAGATACGCAGTATTTT. The encoded protein is CASSQTKNTDTQYF.

This chain uses TRBV6-5 with TRBJ2-5; tentatively, D is TRBD1 (6 bases). Germline CDR1 MNHEY, CDR2 SVGAGI. Trimming pared 5 bases from V and 5 bases from J, leaving 12 bases between. CDR3 length: 13 amino acids. The CDR3 coding sequence is TGTGCCAGCAGTCGGACAGTCGGGGAGACCCAGTACTTC. Translating it yields CASSRTVGETQYF.

The chain joins TRBV2 to TRBJ2-5; D not certain. The CDR3 is made up of 9 amino acids. V lost 7 bases, J lost 11 bases, and 8 bases lay in between. The germline V gene has CDR1 SNHLY and CDR2 FYNNEI. CDR3 sequence: CASTDEQYF. Here the CDR3 DNA reads TGTGCCAGCACCGATGAGCAGTACTTC.

The CDR3 loop reads CASRRTEDTQYF. CDR3 in DNA: TGTGCCAGCAGGCGGACTGAAGATACGCAGTATTTT. This chain connects TRBV2 to TRBJ2-3; tentative D call: TRBD2 (5 bases). Germline-derived CDR1 and CDR2 are SNHLY and FYNNEI. Trimming stripped 6 bases from V and 5 bases from J, with 9 bases between. The CDR3 covers 12 residues.

This rearrangement joins TRBV19 to TRBJ2-1, with 13 positions matching TRBD2. The CDR3 runs 15 residues. With 3 bases clipped from V and 8 bases from J, the junction kept 4 bases outside the gene matches. Germline CDR1 is LNHDA and CDR2 is SQIVND (reference sequence). The DNA for the CDR3 is TGTGCCAGTAGTATTGGGACTAGCGGGATCTATGAGCAGTTCTTC. This gives the protein CASSIGTSGIYEQFF.

The chain recombines TRBV7-9 with TRBJ2-1, with 10 nucleotides matching TRBD1. The CDR3 contains 17 residues. CDR1 and CDR2 (germline): SEHNR, FQNEAQ (reference sequence). V gave up 5 bases and J gave up 8 bases; unmatched junction bases: 15. CDR3 nucleotide sequence: TGTGCCAGCAGCACCCGAAATCGGGACAGGGGTCGGCATGAGCAGTTCTTC. Translated: CASSTRNRDRGRHEQFF.

The V gene is TRBV19, the J gene TRBJ2-7, with TRBD2 matching 11 bases. The CDR3 extends over 19 amino acids. J was trimmed by 2 bases and V by 7 bases; bases with no gene match: 19. CDR1 LNHDA and CDR2 SQIVND come from the germline V gene (reference sequence). CDR3 amino acids: CASNGAGSGLAERAYEQYF. The CDR3 nucleotides read TGTGCCAGTAACGGAGCGGGATCGGGACTAGCGGAAAGGGCCTACGAGCAGTACTTC.

The chain joins TRBV9 to TRBJ2-3, with D uncertain. Germline CDR1 reads SGDLS; CDR2 reads YYNGEE. This CDR3 has 12 residues. V dropped 3 bases and J dropped 0 bases, with 2 bases sitting between them. The CDR3 reads CASSASTDTQYF. The CDR3 DNA is TGTGCCAGCAGCGCGAGCACAGATACGCAGTATTTT.

This clone was observed a single time. V and J are TRBV5-4 and TRBJ2-3, with a weak D call TRBD2 (5 bases). Germline CDR1 is SGHNT and CDR2 is YYREEE (reference sequence). The CDR3 runs 14 residues. Trimming stripped 4 bases from V and 4 bases from J, with 13 bases between. CDR3 sequence reads: CASSERTGSDTQYF. CDR3 DNA sequence: TGTGCCAGCAGCGAAAGGACGGGATCAGATACGCAGTATTTT.

This rearrangement joins TRBV9 to TRBJ2-3, with D perhaps matching TRBD2 (5 bases). V was trimmed by 4 bases and J by 0 bases, leaving 15 bases between them. The CDR3 is 16 amino acids. The germline V gene encodes CDR1 SGDLS and CDR2 YYNGEE. CDR3 nucleotide sequence: TGTGCCAGCAGCTTAGACGGCGGGTATAGCACAGATACGCAGTATTTT. Its translation is CASSLDGGYSTDTQYF.

This chain links TRBV18 with TRBJ2-3, with 7 bases identical to TRBD2. The CDR3 consists of 13 residues. After removal of 8 bases from V and 1 base from J, the junction contained 3 bases not matched to a gene. Germline V gene data show CDR1 as KGHSH and CDR2 as LQKENI. The CDR3 nucleotides are TGTGCCAGCGGAACTAGCGGCACAGATACGCAGTATTTT. This codes for CASGTSGTDTQYF. Complete variable domain (other parts from reference TRBV18 and TRBJ2-3): NAGVMQNPRHLVRRRGQEARLRCSPMKGHSHVYWYRQLPEEGLKFMVYLQKENIIDESGMPKERFSAEFPKEGPSILRIQQVVRGDSAAYFCASGTSGTDTQYFGPGTRLTVL.

CDR3 region: CASSRTGNTEAFF. For the CDR3, the DNA is TGTGCCAGCAGCCGGACAGGGAACACTGAAGCTTTCTTT. The genes are TRBV7-9 and TRBJ1-1; 7 bases fit TRBD1. Germline assignment: CDR1 SEHNR and CDR2 FQNEAQ (reference sequence). V lost 5 bases, J lost 1 base, and 1 base stayed unmatched. The CDR3 has 13 amino acids. Using reference TRBV7-9 and TRBJ1-1 for the parts outside the CDR3, the full variable domain is DTGVSQNPRHKITKRGQNVTFRCDPISEHNRLYWYRQTLGQGPEFLTYFQNEAQLEKSRLLSDRFSAERPKGSFSTLEIQRTEQGDSAMYLCASSRTGNTEAFFGQGTRLTVV.

The chain is built from TRBV13 and TRBJ1-1, with 9 nucleotides matching TRBD1. Germline-derived CDR1 and CDR2 are PRHDT and FYEKMQ (reference sequence). V was clipped by 1 base and J by 6 bases; unmatched bases: 15. The CDR3 contains 18 residues. The CDR3 sequence is CASSLAFGRTGVGAEAFF. For the CDR3, the DNA is TGTGCCAGCAGCTTAGCCTTCGGGCGGACAGGGGTTGGCGCTGAAGCTTTCTTT.

This chain connects TRBV7-9 to TRBJ2-3; 10 nucleotides line up with TRBD2. This CDR3 is built from 17 residues. CDR1 and CDR2 from the germline V gene are SEHNR and FQNEAQ (reference sequence). V lost 5 bases, J lost 3 bases, and 11 bases stayed unmatched. DNA of the CDR3: TGTGCCAGCAGCCCACGGGGGGGACTAGCGAGGACAGATACGCAGTATTTT. This encodes CASSPRGGLARTDTQYF.

The V gene is TRBV5-1, the J gene TRBJ2-3; 8 nucleotides match TRBD1. Germline trimming cut 4 bases from V and 0 bases from J; bases unmatched to any gene: 7. The CDR3 consists of 16 residues. CDR1 is SGHRS and CDR2 is YFSETQ in the germline V gene. The CDR3 spells CASSATRGPSTDTQYF. The DNA of the CDR3 is TGCGCCAGCAGCGCGACCAGGGGGCCGAGCACAGATACGCAGTATTTT.

This rearrangement joins TRBV19 to TRBJ2-3; the D gene is possibly TRBD1 (5 bases). Germline CDR1 reads LNHDA; CDR2 reads SQIVND (reference sequence). CDR3 length equals 15 residues. The V gene lost 3 bases and the J gene lost 0 bases, with 10 bases spanning the gap. CDR3 region: CASSIHRQSTDTQYF. The CDR3 nucleotides are TGTGCCAGTAGTATTCACAGGCAAAGCACAGATACGCAGTATTTT.

The chain uses TRBV4-1 and TRBJ2-2; 8 bases line up with TRBD1. The CDR3 runs to 15 residues. The J segment lost 8 bases and the V segment lost 6 bases, leaving 11 bases of the junction unmatched. Germline V lookup: CDR1 MGHRA, CDR2 YSYEKL. The CDR3 reads CASRSDRGRIGELFF. The CDR3 coding sequence is TGCGCCAGCAGATCCGACAGGGGTAGGATAGGGGAGCTGTTTTTT.